These 14 T cell receptor beta chains share one sample of origin, sequenced in a study of blood T cell repertoires in COVID-19. Some clones are missing from TCRdb's copy, which holds only in-frame ones; the method was immunoSEQ multiplex PCR. The table includes about 270,000 clones, 80% to 85% detected once. Sequenced input: peripheral blood. These receptors came from a woman between 55 and 75 years old with active or convalescent COVID-19.

This clone was detected a few times. The chain employs TRBV10-3 and TRBJ1-2, with 9 bases identical to TRBD1. The germline V gene encodes CDR1 ENHRY and CDR2 SYGVKD. After removal of 4 bases from V and 3 bases from J, the junction contained 6 bases not matched to a gene. This CDR3 comprises 15 residues. The chain's CDR3 is CAISGGQGGDYGYTF. The CDR3 region has the DNA TGTGCCATCAGTGGGGGACAGGGCGGGGACTATGGCTACACCTTC.

V gene TRBV6-5 combines with J gene TRBJ2-5; maybe TRBD2 (6 bases). This CDR3 is built from 14 residues. Germline values: CDR1 MNHEY, CDR2 SVGAGI. Between the trimmed V and J ends, which lost 2 bases and 2 bases, there was a span of 9 bases. The CDR3 DNA is TGTGCCAGCAGTTACGTGGGGAGGCAAGAGACCCAGTACTTC. Translating gives CASSYVGRQETQYF.

This rearrangement joins TRBV7-2 to TRBJ1-4; no reliable D call. Germline assignment: CDR1 SGHTA and CDR2 FQGNSA. CDR3 length: 15 residues. Trimming stripped 3 bases from V and 7 bases from J, with 15 bases between. The CDR3 DNA sequence: TGTGCCAGCAGCTTCCGAACGGGGTATAGTGAAAAACTGTTTTTT. Residues: CASSFRTGYSEKLFF.

V gene TRBV5-1 combines with J gene TRBJ2-5; 9 bases are a match to TRBD1. Germline V CDR1 and CDR2: SGHRS, YFSETQ. The V segment lost 3 bases and the J segment 5 bases; nucleotides outside the gene matches: 5. This CDR3 spans 14 amino acids. Here the CDR3 DNA reads TGCGCCAGCAGCTCGGGACAGGGATCGGAGACCCAGTACTTC. This encodes CASSSGQGSETQYF.

The rearrangement uses TRBV27 and TRBJ2-7; TRBD1 aligns across 9 bases. CDR3 length: 14 residues. Germline V gene sequence: CDR1 MNHEY, CDR2 SMNVEV (reference sequence). The J segment lost 1 base and the V segment lost 6 bases, leaving 4 bases of the junction unmatched. This CDR3 reads CASSLGQGSYEQYF. CDR3 in DNA: TGTGCCAGCAGCCTAGGACAGGGGTCCTACGAGCAGTACTTC.

This clone appeared many times. The chain has TRBV4-1 and TRBJ1-2; D might be TRBD1 (6 bases). V was pared by 4 bases and J by 4 bases, with 19 bases between. CDR1 is MGHRA, CDR2 YSYEKL, per germline. The CDR3 is 16 residues long. The CDR3 protein is CASSPLTGSSFYGYTF. The CDR3 bases are TGCGCCAGCAGCCCCTTGACAGGCTCATCCTTCTATGGCTACACCTTC.

V gene TRBV4-3 combines with J gene TRBJ2-7; D possibly corresponds to TRBD2 (5 bases). The CDR3 runs 16 residues. Germline V gives CDR1 LGHNA, CDR2 YSLEER. Deletions cut 0 bases from V and 0 bases from J, with 12 bases between. The CDR3 DNA reads as TGCGCCAGCAGCCAAGATCCGCCGGGAAGCTCCTACGAGCAGTACTTC. It encodes CASSQDPPGSSYEQYF.

This clone showed up just a few times. This sample includes further DNA sequences coding for the same CDR3. The chain has TRBV9 and TRBJ2-5, with a weak D call TRBD1 (6 bases). Trimming took 0 bases from V and 1 from J, leaving 7 bases between them. CDR3 length: 14 residues. The germline gives CDR1 SGDLS, CDR2 YYNGEE. The CDR3 loop reads CASSVGRGQETQYF. CDR3 in DNA: TGTGCCAGCAGCGTAGGCAGGGGCCAAGAGACCCAGTACTTC.

This clone has just a few counts. The chain is built from TRBV11-2 and TRBJ1-1, with 8 bases aligning to TRBD1. This CDR3 comprises 15 residues. Germline trimming cut 5 bases from V and 2 bases from J; bases unmatched to any gene: 7. CDR1 and CDR2 from the germline V gene are SGHAT and FQNNGV. This CDR3 reads CASSPGQGANTEAFF. The CDR3 bases are TGTGCCAGCAGCCCAGGACAGGGTGCAAACACTGAAGCTTTCTTT.

The J gene is TRBJ2-1, the V gene TRBV10-1, with 10 bases that match TRBD2. Unmatched junction bases numbered 5, after V lost 2 bases and J lost 4 bases. The CDR3 is 16 residues long. Looked up from germline, CDR1 is WNHNN and CDR2 is SYGVQD (reference sequence). CDR3 nucleotides: TGCGCCAGCAGTGAGCTTAGCGGGGGGCTGTACAATGAGCAGTTCTTC. Translated: CASSELSGGLYNEQFF.

DNA for the CDR3: TGCGCCAGCAGCTTGGTGGCTAGCGGGGGGGGCAGCGAGCAGTACTTC. It translates to CASSLVASGGGSEQYF. This chain connects TRBV5-1 to TRBJ2-7, with TRBD2 identical over 12 bases. Germline-derived CDR1 and CDR2 are SGHRS and YFSETQ. CDR3 size: 16 residues. Losses at the gene ends were 0 bases for V and 6 bases for J; bases not matched to a gene: 7.

This clone was counted only a few times. The rearrangement uses TRBV7-2 and TRBJ2-7, with TRBD1 matching 9 bases. Germline V lookup: CDR1 SGHTA, CDR2 FQGNSA. J gave up 3 bases and V 0 bases, and 6 bases lay outside the gene matches. This CDR3 is built from 16 residues. In DNA, the CDR3 is TGTGCCAGCAGCTTAGCCCCCGGGACAGGGCTCTACGAGCAGTACTTC. Protein product: CASSLAPGTGLYEQYF.

The rearrangement uses TRBV5-4 and TRBJ2-1; TRBD2 matches 12 bases. CDR1 is SGHNT, CDR2 YYREEE, per germline (reference sequence). Unmatched junction bases numbered 13, after V lost 6 bases and J lost 9 bases. This CDR3 contains 16 residues. For the CDR3, the DNA is TGTGCCAGCACTCTAGCGGGGGGGCCGGGGGCAGGTGAGCAGTTCTTC. Translated: CASTLAGGPGAGEQFF.

CDR3 amino acids: CASSFSGQLNTEAFF. The CDR3 nucleotides are TGTGCCAGCAGCTTCTCTGGACAGCTGAACACTGAAGCTTTCTTT. The chain combines TRBV5-6 with TRBJ1-1; D may be TRBD1 (6 bases). The length of the CDR3 is 15 residues. Trimming took 2 bases from V and 0 from J, leaving 11 bases between them. In germline, CDR1 is SGHDT, CDR2 YYEEEE.